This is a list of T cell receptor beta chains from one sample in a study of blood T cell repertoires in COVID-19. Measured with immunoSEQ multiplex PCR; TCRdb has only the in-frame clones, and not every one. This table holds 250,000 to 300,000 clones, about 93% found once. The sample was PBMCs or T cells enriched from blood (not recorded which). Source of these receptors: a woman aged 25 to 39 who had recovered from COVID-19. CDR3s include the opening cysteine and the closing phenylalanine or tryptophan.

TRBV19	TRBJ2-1	CASTRTGYNEQFF
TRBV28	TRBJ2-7	CASTSYGTGDYEQYF
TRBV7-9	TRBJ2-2	CASRQHQGELFF
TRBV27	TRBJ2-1	CASKITGQYEQFF
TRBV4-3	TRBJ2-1	CASSQDRDTSFEYSYNEQFF
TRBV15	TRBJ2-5	CATSSGSGDGGRGKTQYF
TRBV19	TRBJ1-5	CASSNIQGFEGNQPQHF
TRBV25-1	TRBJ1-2	CASSPLGGARAQYTF
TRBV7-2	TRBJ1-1	CASSLAWRGGTEAFF
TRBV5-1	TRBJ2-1	CASSSGLAGGLSSYNEQFF